Below, 11 T cell receptor beta chains from the same sample are listed, as sequenced in a study of blood T cell repertoires in COVID-19. The method was immunoSEQ multiplex PCR; TCRdb's version includes in-frame clones alone and lacks a portion of them. The data show roughly 200,000 clones, approximately 80% seen once. The sequencing input was peripheral blood. These receptors all stem from a woman aged 40 to 55 with COVID-19, enrolled during active disease.

The rearrangement uses TRBV13 and TRBJ2-7; D may be TRBD1 (6 bases). Germline loops: CDR1 PRHDT, CDR2 FYEKMQ (reference sequence). The CDR3 is 15 residues long. V lost 4 bases and J lost 3, with 16 bases in between. Here the CDR3 reads CASSSNRVGDYEQYF. The CDR3 region has the DNA TGTGCCAGCAGCTCCAACAGGGTGGGGGACTACGAGCAGTACTTC.

The J gene is TRBJ2-7, the V gene TRBV15; D uncertain. Germline loops: CDR1 LNHNV, CDR2 YYDKDF (reference sequence). This CDR3 is 14 amino acids long. Trimming stripped 0 bases from V and 5 bases from J, with 11 bases between. CDR3 amino acids: CATSRDNEAHEQYF. CDR3 nucleotide sequence: TGTGCCACCAGCAGAGATAATGAGGCCCACGAGCAGTACTTC.

V gene TRBV19 combines with J gene TRBJ1-4; the match to TRBD1 covers 10 bases. V lost 3 bases to trimming and J lost 8 bases; unmatched junction nucleotides: 0. This CDR3 has 13 amino acids. Germline V gives CDR1 LNHDA, CDR2 SQIVND (reference sequence). The CDR3 coding sequence is TGTGCCAGTAGTATGGGACAGGGGGAAAAACTGTTTTTT. Residues: CASSMGQGEKLFF.

This clone has a handful of counts. This sequence joins TRBV6-6 and TRBJ2-1; 11 bases are shared with TRBD2. This CDR3 region has 16 residues. Losses at the gene ends were 5 bases for V and 5 bases for J; bases not matched to a gene: 8. Germline V gene data show CDR1 as MNHNY and CDR2 as SVGAGI (reference sequence). CDR3 loop: CASSLGGTSGDNEQFF. DNA of the CDR3: TGTGCCAGCAGTCTGGGGGGGACTAGCGGCGACAATGAGCAGTTCTTC.

This sequence joins TRBV10-3 and TRBJ1-4, with D tentatively TRBD1 (5 bases). In germline, CDR1 is ENHRY, CDR2 SYGVKD. Trimming stripped 7 bases from V and 7 bases from J, with 16 bases between. This CDR3 has 14 residues. CDR3: CAITPGGVGEKLFF. The CDR3 DNA reads TGTGCCATCACCCCGGGGGGGGTTGGTGAAAAACTGTTTTTT.

The rearrangement joins TRBV9 to TRBJ1-1, with 7 bases lining up with TRBD1. The CDR3 is 17 amino acids. The germline V gene encodes CDR1 SGDLS and CDR2 YYNGEE. The J segment lost 0 bases and the V segment lost 0 bases, leaving 8 bases of the junction unmatched. For the CDR3, the DNA is TGTGCCAGCAGCGTAGGCTTGCTAGACAGGGTGAACACTGAAGCTTTCTTT. Its protein is CASSVGLLDRVNTEAFF.

V usage is TRBV2 and J usage is TRBJ1-1; no clear D gene. Germline-derived CDR1 and CDR2 are SNHLY and FYNNEI. The V end lost 8 bases, the J end lost 0 bases, and 13 bases lay between the germline ends. The CDR3 covers 14 residues. CDR3 sequence: CASGPPPMNTEAFF. The DNA for the CDR3 is TGTGCCAGCGGGCCCCCGCCCATGAACACTGAAGCTTTCTTT. The entire variable domain, with the rest obtained from reference TRBV2 and TRBJ1-1, is as follows: EPEVTQTPSHQVTQMGQEVILRCVPISNHLYFYWYRQILGQKVEFLVSFYNNEISEKSEIFDDQFSVERPDGSNFTLKIRSTKLEDSAMYFCASGPPPMNTEAFFGQGTRLTVV.

This rearrangement joins TRBV20-1 to TRBJ2-3; 8 nucleotides line up with TRBD2. The CDR3 covers 10 residues. The germline V gene encodes CDR1 DFQATT and CDR2 SNEGSKA (reference sequence). CDR3: CRAGGDTQYF. CDR3 DNA: TGCAGGGCGGGGGGTGATACGCAGTATTTT.

This chain links TRBV5-6 with TRBJ2-2; 9 bases are shared with TRBD1. V was pared by 3 bases and J by 5 bases, with 8 bases of the junction left unmatched. CDR3 length equals 16 residues. Germline-derived CDR1 and CDR2 are SGHDT and YYEEEE. The CDR3, as DNA: TGTGCCAGCAGCTCCTTAGACAGGGGGAGTACCGGGGAGCTGTTTTTT. Protein: CASSSLDRGSTGELFF.

The count of this clone is one. The chain couples TRBV5-1 to TRBJ2-7; no definite D call. CDR3 length equals 15 residues. Deletions cut 5 bases from V and 4 bases from J, with 19 bases between. The germline V gene has CDR1 SGHRS and CDR2 YFSETQ. The CDR3 here is CASRSELSPAYEQYF. The CDR3, as DNA: TGCGCCAGCAGGTCGGAGCTCTCGCCTGCGTACGAGCAGTACTTC.

This clone has only one observation. In DNA form, the CDR3 reads TGTGCCAGCAGTGAAGGACTCGGGGGTACGCAGTATTTT. Its translation is CASSEGLGGTQYF. J is TRBJ2-3 and V is TRBV2; D perhaps matches TRBD2 (6 bases). The CDR3 is made up of 13 amino acids. V lost 1 base and J lost 8, with 10 bases in between. Per the germline V gene, CDR1 is SNHLY and CDR2 is FYNNEI.